Listed below are T cell receptor beta chains from one sample, sequenced in a study of regulatory T cells in long-lasting Graves disease. A single record per CDR3 protein comes from TCRdb applying MiXCR to the reads. The sample records roughly 1,200 distinct CDR3 sequences, approximately 50% being singletons. This specimen consisted of peripheral blood mononuclear cells (PBMCs), obtained with antithyroid drug treatment, in newly diagnosed or persistent Graves disease (not recorded which). Receptors originate from a female donor with Graves disease. The CDR3 runs from the conserved cysteine through the conserved F or W. D genes are given only for firm matches. Clone size is given for some rows only: seen once, a few or many times, or a class if the clone is expanded.

V	J	D	size	CDR3	DNA
TRBV20-1	TRBJ2-3	.	.	CSARSAASTQYF	TGCAGTGCTAGATCTGCGGCCAGTACGCAGTATTTT
TRBV2	TRBJ2-2	.	.	CASSDGSNTGELFF	TGTGCCAGCAGTGATGGCTCAAACACCGGGGAGCTGTTTTTT
TRBV3-1	TRBJ2-1	.	.	CASSHNEQFF	TGTGCCAGCAGCCACAATGAGCAGTTCTTC
TRBV2	TRBJ2-3	.	few	CASSLAGGTDTQYF	TGTGCCAGCAGTCTAGCCGGAGGGACAGATACGCAGTATTTT
TRBV7-2	TRBJ1-1	TRBD1	.	CASSTWTGGTTEAFF	TGTGCCAGCAGCACCTGGACAGGGGGCACCACTGAAGCTTTCTTT
TRBV29-1	TRBJ2-1	TRBD1	.	CSVLTGGNEQFF	TGCAGCGTTCTAACAGGGGGCAATGAGCAGTTCTTC
TRBV5-1	TRBJ2-1	TRBD2	few	CASSDEGLAGGYEQFF	TGCGCCAGCAGCGACGAGGGACTAGCGGGAGGATATGAGCAGTTCTTC
TRBV6-5	TRBJ2-3	.	.	CASSYGPERDTQYF	TGTGCCAGCAGTTACGGGCCAGAGCGTGATACGCAGTATTTT
TRBV15	TRBJ2-7	TRBD2	.	CATSRSLSGRGNEQYF	TGTGCCACCAGCAGATCCCTTAGCGGGAGGGGAAACGAGCAGTACTTC
TRBV11-2	TRBJ2-5	.	.	CASSLGGTGLQETQYF	TGTGCCAGCAGCTTAGGAGGAACGGGGTTACAAGAGACCCAGTACTTC
TRBV23-1	TRBJ1-4	.	.	CASSQSPYWSFF	TGCGCCAGCAGTCAATCCCCGTATTGGAGTTTTTTT
TRBV10-3	TRBJ2-5	TRBD1	few	CAISSGGWETQYF	TGTGCCATCAGCTCAGGGGGCTGGGAGACCCAGTACTTC
TRBV5-6	TRBJ2-3	.	.	CASSPDRGSRYADTQYF	TGTGCCAGCAGCCCCGATCGTGGGTCCCGGTATGCAGATACGCAGTATTTT
TRBV28	TRBJ1-2	.	.	CASSPNPPQYGYTF	TGTGCCAGCAGTCCAAACCCCCCGCAGTATGGCTACACCTTC
TRBV2	TRBJ2-7	TRBD1	.	CARQGVNSYEQYF	TGTGCCAGACAGGGGGTGAACTCCTACGAGCAGTACTTC
TRBV30	TRBJ2-3	.	.	CAWSIAVSTDTQYF	TGTGCCTGGAGCATAGCGGTTAGCACAGATACGCAGTATTTT
TRBV29-1	TRBJ2-5	.	once	CSVAPGAETQYF	TGCAGCGTAGCCCCAGGTGCAGAGACCCAGTACTTC
TRBV7-9	TRBJ2-2	.	.	CASSPLGNTGELFF	TGTGCCAGCAGCCCCCTAGGGAACACCGGGGAGCTGTTTTTT
TRBV11-2	TRBJ2-3	TRBD2	few	CASSLGTRPRTDTQYF	TGTGCCAGCAGCTTAGGGACTAGGCCCCGCACAGATACGCAGTATTTT
TRBV29-1	TRBJ2-1	.	.	CSVDQSYNEQFF	TGCAGCGTTGACCAGTCCTACAATGAGCAGTTCTTC
TRBV5-6	TRBJ2-5	.	.	CASSLVGREAETQYF	TGTGCCAGCAGCTTGGTGGGCAGGGAAGCGGAGACCCAGTACTTC
TRBV7-9	TRBJ2-1	TRBD2	.	CASSHAPGLAVSYNEQFF	TGTGCCAGCAGCCACGCCCCGGGACTAGCGGTCTCCTACAATGAGCAGTTCTTC
TRBV7-2	TRBJ2-3	.	.	CASSKDPEGTQYF	TGTGCCAGCAGCAAGGACCCGGAAGGCACGCAGTATTTT
TRBV30	TRBJ2-3	.	.	CAWGRDTDTQYF	TGTGCCTGGGGGCGGGACACAGATACGCAGTATTTT
TRBV5-5	TRBJ1-2	.	once	CASSLSQEGYGYTF	TGTGCCAGCAGCTTATCTCAGGAGGGCTATGGCTACACCTTC
TRBV29-1	TRBJ2-3	TRBD2	.	CSIMMSEAGSTDTQYF	TGCAGCATCATGATGTCGGAAGCGGGGTCTACAGATACGCAGTATTTT
TRBV15	TRBJ2-1	TRBD2	few	CATTPGLAGGWSYNEQFF	TGTGCCACAACCCCGGGACTAGCGGGAGGTTGGTCCTACAATGAGCAGTTCTTC
TRBV6-2/TRBV6-3	TRBJ2-3	TRBD1	few	CASITGTENTDTQYF	TGTGCCAGCATCACCGGGACAGAAAACACAGATACGCAGTATTTT
TRBV12-3/TRBV12-4	TRBJ2-7	.	.	CASSYDYEQYF	TGTGCCAGCAGTTACGATTACGAGCAGTACTTC
TRBV20-1	TRBJ2-3	.	.	CSAEDPSSTDTQYF	TGCAGTGCTGAAGACCCAAGTAGCACAGATACGCAGTATTTT
TRBV11-1	TRBJ2-7	TRBD2	few	CASSLSVASGRQYF	TGTGCCAGCAGCCTCTCTGTGGCTAGCGGGAGGCAGTACTTC
TRBV20-1	TRBJ2-7	.	.	CSATSVSYEQYF	TGCAGTGCTACTTCGGTCTCCTACGAGCAGTACTTC
TRBV27	TRBJ2-7	.	.	CASSLKGDFGQYF	TGTGCCAGCAGTTTAAAAGGGGATTTTGGGCAGTACTTC
TRBV15	TRBJ2-7	.	.	CATSSSYYEQYF	TGTGCCACCAGCAGTAGTTACTACGAGCAGTACTTC
TRBV11-1	TRBJ2-7	.	few	CASSTAAGGGGEQYF	TGTGCCAGCAGCACAGCAGCAGGGGGCGGGGGCGAGCAGTACTTC
TRBV20-1	TRBJ2-1	TRBD2	.	CSATTSGSRVEQFF	TGCAGTGCTACGACTAGCGGGAGTAGAGTGGAGCAGTTCTTC
TRBV2	TRBJ1-1	.	once	CASREGMAEAFF	TGTGCCAGCAGGGAGGGTATGGCTGAAGCTTTCTTT
TRBV7-2	TRBJ2-2	TRBD2	.	CASSPPGLAGFAGELFF	TGTGCCAGCAGCCCACCCGGACTAGCGGGGTTTGCCGGGGAGCTGTTTTTT
TRBV9	TRBJ2-3	TRBD2	few	CASSTTSGRTDTQYF	TGTGCCAGCAGCACCACTAGCGGCCGCACAGATACGCAGTATTTT
TRBV6-2/TRBV6-3	TRBJ2-7	.	.	CASRAGYPYEQYF	TGTGCCAGCAGGGCGGGTTACCCCTACGAGCAGTACTTC
TRBV28	TRBJ2-1	TRBD2	.	CASSSQKLLAGGDEQFF	TGTGCCAGCAGTTCTCAGAAACTGCTAGCGGGAGGGGATGAGCAGTTCTTC